The 2 T cell receptor beta chains below come from one sample, sequenced in a study of cytomegalovirus exposure and HLA in healthy donors. PCR was performed using 60 Vbeta and 13 Jbeta primers. Method: immunoSEQ multiplex PCR; TCRdb's copy keeps in-frame clones and lacks some. The sample records roughly 80,000 clones, 65% to 75% being singletons. Sequencing was done on a sample of PBMCs. Every receptor here comes from a woman in her forties in good health and CMV-seropositive.

This rearrangement joins TRBV29-1 to TRBJ2-5; D might be TRBD2 (6 bases). V was cut by 4 bases and J by 7 bases, with 16 bases left in between. This CDR3 is built from 13 residues. Germline V gene data show CDR1 as SQVTM and CDR2 as ANQGSEA. The CDR3 protein is CSVVGGFKGTQYF. CDR3 in DNA: TGCAGCGTTGTGGGAGGTTTTAAGGGGACCCAGTACTTC.

CDR3 DNA: TGTGCCAGCAGCTCCGTCTACACTGAAGCTTTCTTT. As protein: CASSSVYTEAFF. The V gene is TRBV5-4, the J gene TRBJ1-1; D is unresolved. Between the trimmed V and J ends, which lost 3 bases and 3 bases, there was a span of 6 bases. Germline CDR1 SGHNT, CDR2 YYREEE (reference sequence). This CDR3 spans 12 amino acids.